In this sample, the clone carrying this TCR beta chain turned up many times. MiXCR was run by TCRdb on the reads, yielding one entry per CDR3 protein. The sample has fewer than 350,000 distinct CDR3 sequences; about 17% are singletons. The source of the sample is a study of T cell repertoires in cytomegalovirus infection. Sequenced input: PBMCs. This receptor was taken from a human donor in good health (CMV status not recorded). Some clones in this sample may be carry-over from other donors' samples.

The CDR3 DNA reads TGTGCCAGCAGCCCCCGGGTAAGAACAGGTGAAGCTTTCTTT. This codes for CASSPRVRTGEAFF. The gene calls are TRBV7-2 and TRBJ1-1; a weak D match, TRBD1 (5 bases). Germline CDR1 and CDR2: SGHTA and FQGNSA. The CDR3 is 14 residues long. Trimming took 5 bases from V and 7 from J, leaving 17 bases between them.